This entry lists 9 T cell receptor beta chains sequenced from one sample in a study of T cell responses to AZD1222 COVID-19 vaccine. Profiling relied on immunoSEQ multiplex PCR, and the TCRdb table lists in-frame clones only, not all of them. This table has tens of thousands of clones, 85% to 90% appearing once. The sample was peripheral blood, taken on day 0 of AZD1222 vaccination. The receptors come from an adult in good health.

This clone was seen a few times. CDR3 nucleotides: TGTGCCAGCATCGGGGATGGGGAGACCCAGTACTTC. Residues: CASIGDGETQYF. The rearrangement uses TRBV2 and TRBJ2-5; a weak D match, TRBD2 (5 bases). V lost 7 bases, J lost 5 bases, and 11 bases lay in between. Germline V lookup: CDR1 SNHLY, CDR2 FYNNEI. This CDR3 spans 12 amino acids.

The CDR3 reads CASSTQGANGANVLTF. CDR3 in DNA: TGTGCCAGTAGTACGCAGGGGGCGAACGGGGCCAACGTCCTGACTTTC. The chain employs TRBV19 and TRBJ2-6; 8 bases map to TRBD1. This CDR3 region has 16 residues. J gave up 4 bases and V 4 bases, and 6 bases lay outside the gene matches. The germline V gene has CDR1 LNHDA and CDR2 SQIVND (reference sequence). The full variable domain, with the rest looked up from reference TRBV19 and TRBJ2-6, is DGGITQSPKYLFRKEGQNVTLSCEQNLNHDAMYWYRQDPGQGLRLIYYSQIVNDFQKGDIAEGYSVSREKKESFPLTVTSAQKNPTAFYLCASSTQGANGANVLTFGAGSRLTVL.

J is TRBJ2-7 and V is TRBV11-2, with 7 bases matching TRBD2. CDR3 length: 16 amino acids. Per germline, CDR1 SGHAT and CDR2 FQNNGV. V trimming: 5 bases; J trimming: 1 base; junction bases outside the gene matches: 11. The DNA of the CDR3 is TGTGCCAGCAGCCGACAAACCTCCGGGGGGTCCTACGAGCAGTACTTC. It codes for CASSRQTSGGSYEQYF.

This sequence joins TRBV3-1 (or the pseudogene TRBV3-2) and TRBJ2-7; D unclear. Trimming left V 0 bases short and J 5 bases short, with 11 bases between. The CDR3 is 14 amino acids. CDR1 is LGHDT and CDR2 is YNNKEL in the germline V gene (reference sequence). In DNA, the CDR3 is TGTGCCAGCAGCCAAGATATGGGTCCCGACGAGCAGTACTTC. Protein: CASSQDMGPDEQYF.

The table lists this clone with a count of one. J is TRBJ2-2 and V is TRBV30; D possibly matches TRBD1 or TRBD2 (6 bases each). The CDR3 spans 14 residues. Looked up from germline, CDR1 is GTSNPN and CDR2 is SVGIG (reference sequence). V was pared by 4 bases and J by 4 bases, with 13 bases between. The CDR3 nucleotides read TGTGCCTGGACGGGGGCCACTCTCACCGGGGAGCTGTTTTTT. It yields the protein CAWTGATLTGELFF.

This clone was picked up a small number of times. The genes are TRBV3-1 (or the pseudogene TRBV3-2) and TRBJ1-5; D perhaps matches TRBD1 (6 bases). The V end was cut by 1 base, the J end by 4 bases, with 26 bases between. CDR1 is LGHDT and CDR2 is YNNKEL in the germline V gene (reference sequence). The CDR3 covers 20 residues. CDR3 loop: CASSQGISGISRGGNQPQHF. DNA of the CDR3: TGTGCCAGCAGCCAAGGTATATCTGGTATATCGCGAGGGGGAAATCAGCCCCAGCATTTT.

V usage is TRBV9 and J usage is TRBJ1-1; no reliable D call. The CDR3 extends over 14 amino acids. V was clipped by 0 bases and J by 4 bases, with 10 bases between them. Germline CDR1 reads SGDLS; CDR2 reads YYNGEE. The CDR3 is CASSVGGVPTEAFF. The CDR3 DNA sequence: TGTGCCAGCAGCGTAGGCGGGGTTCCCACTGAAGCTTTCTTT.

V usage is TRBV11-2 and J usage is TRBJ1-4; 7 bases align to TRBD1. V gave up 4 bases and J gave up 4 bases; unmatched junction bases: 3. Germline lookup yields CDR1 SGHAT and CDR2 FQNNGV. This CDR3 comprises 14 residues. The CDR3 DNA reads TGTGCCAGCAGCTCGGACAGGATTAATGAAAAACTGTTTTTT. Translating it yields CASSSDRINEKLFF.

V gene TRBV11-2 combines with J gene TRBJ1-2; no clear D. Trimming took 0 bases from V and 2 from J, leaving 7 bases between them. Germline V gives CDR1 SGHAT, CDR2 FQNNGV. This CDR3 spans 14 amino acids. CDR3 in DNA: TGTGCCAGCAGCTTAGAGGCAGAGAACTATGGCTACACCTTC. As protein: CASSLEAENYGYTF.